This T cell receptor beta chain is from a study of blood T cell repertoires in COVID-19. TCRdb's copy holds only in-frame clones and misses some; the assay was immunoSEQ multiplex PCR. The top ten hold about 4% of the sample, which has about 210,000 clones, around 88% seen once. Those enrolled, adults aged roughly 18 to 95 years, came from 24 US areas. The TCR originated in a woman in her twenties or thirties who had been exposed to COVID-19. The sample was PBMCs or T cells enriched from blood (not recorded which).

CDR3 residues: CATQIGAGGHETQYF. The CDR3 nucleotides read TGTGCCACCCAGATCGGAGCGGGGGGGCACGAGACCCAGTACTTC. The V call is TRBV2, the J call TRBJ2-5; 10 positions agree with TRBD2. Germline assignment: CDR1 SNHLY and CDR2 FYNNEI. Losses at the gene ends were 10 bases for V and 5 bases for J; bases not matched to a gene: 13. This CDR3 region has 15 residues.